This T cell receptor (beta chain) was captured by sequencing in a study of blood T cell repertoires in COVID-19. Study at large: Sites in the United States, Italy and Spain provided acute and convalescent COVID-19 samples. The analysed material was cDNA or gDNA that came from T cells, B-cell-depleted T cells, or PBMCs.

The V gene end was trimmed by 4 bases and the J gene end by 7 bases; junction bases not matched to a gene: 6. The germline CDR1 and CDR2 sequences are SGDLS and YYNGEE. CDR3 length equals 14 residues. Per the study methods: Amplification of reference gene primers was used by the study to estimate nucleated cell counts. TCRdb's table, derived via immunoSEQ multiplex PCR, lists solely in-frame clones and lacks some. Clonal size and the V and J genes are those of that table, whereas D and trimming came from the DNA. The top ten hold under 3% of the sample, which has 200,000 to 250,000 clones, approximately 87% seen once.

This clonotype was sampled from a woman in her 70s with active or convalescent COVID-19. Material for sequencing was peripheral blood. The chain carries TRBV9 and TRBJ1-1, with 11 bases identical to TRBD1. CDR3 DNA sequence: TGTGCCAGCAGCCCGGGACAGGGGGTGTTTGAAGCTTTCTTT. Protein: CASSPGQGVFEAFF.